This T cell receptor (beta chain) was recovered during a study of T cell repertoires and HLA-DP antigens. This clone was seen just once. Its antigen remains unidentified. The repertoire was sequenced with immunoSEQ multiplex PCR; TCRdb's copy has only in-frame clones and lacks some. Of about 110,000 clones listed, 80% to 95% were seen once; the top ten hold approximately 0.29%. The sequenced material came from CD4+ T cells from PBMCs. This sequence originates from a woman under 30 in good health and CMV-seronegative.

In DNA form, the CDR3 reads TGTGCTAGTGGTTTGGTGGGGACCCAGTACTTC. The encoded protein is CASGLVGTQYF. The rearrangement uses TRBV12-5 and TRBJ2-5; D not resolved. This CDR3 spans 11 amino acids. In germline, CDR1 is LGHNT, CDR2 FRNRAP. V dropped 0 bases and J dropped 7 bases, with 3 bases sitting between them.